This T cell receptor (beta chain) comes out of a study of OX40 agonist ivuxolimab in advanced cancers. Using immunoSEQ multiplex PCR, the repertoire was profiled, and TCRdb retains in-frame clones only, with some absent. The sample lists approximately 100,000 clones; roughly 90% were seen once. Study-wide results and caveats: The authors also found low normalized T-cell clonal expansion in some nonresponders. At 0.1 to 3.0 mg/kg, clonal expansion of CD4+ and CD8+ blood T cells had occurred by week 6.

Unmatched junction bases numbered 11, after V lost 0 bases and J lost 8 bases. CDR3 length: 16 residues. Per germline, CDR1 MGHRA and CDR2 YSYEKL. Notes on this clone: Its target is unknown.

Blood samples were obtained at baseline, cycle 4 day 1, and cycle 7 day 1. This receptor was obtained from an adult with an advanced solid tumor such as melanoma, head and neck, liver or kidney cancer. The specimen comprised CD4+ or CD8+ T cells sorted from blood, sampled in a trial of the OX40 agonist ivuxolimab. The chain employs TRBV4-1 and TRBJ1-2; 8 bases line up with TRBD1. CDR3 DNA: TGCGCCAGCAGCCAAGATCAGTACAGGGGGTCGAGGGGCTACACCTTC. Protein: CASSQDQYRGSRGYTF.